This T cell receptor (beta chain) was profiled in a study of cytomegalovirus exposure and HLA in healthy donors. This CDR3 region has 15 residues. The germline gives CDR1 SGHRS, CDR2 YFSETQ. Germline trimming cut 5 bases from V and 2 bases from J; bases unmatched to any gene: 5. As concerns this clone: What it recognizes is unknown.

General observations from the study: Links to common viral pathogens appeared, in a later analysis, for several of the most significant clusters. A link between a missense DCLRE1C variant and TCR beta V- and J-gene trimming emerged from a later analysis.

PCR used 60 Vbeta primers and 13 Jbeta primers. Here immunoSEQ multiplex PCR was the method, and the copy in TCRdb shows in-frame clones only, minus some. The table lists roughly 190,000 clones, about 9% of them singletons, with roughly 1.4% in the top ten. The TCR was taken from a woman aged 25-40 years in good health and CMV-seropositive. V usage is TRBV5-1 and J usage is TRBJ1-4; 8 bases map to TRBD1. Input material: PBMCs. The CDR3 DNA is TGCGCCAGCAGTTACCAGGGGGCGACTAATGAAAAACTGTTTTTT. Translated, it gives CASSYQGATNEKLFF.